This T cell receptor (beta chain) was found in a study of blood T cell repertoires in COVID-19. Study-level information: PBMCs, B-cell-depleted T cells, or T cells provided the cDNA or gDNA that made up the material.

In this sample, this clone turned up a few times. Per the authors' pipeline: Cell counts per sample came from amplifying reference gene primers. Sequencing was performed with immunoSEQ multiplex PCR; in TCRdb, only in-frame clones are kept and a portion is missing. V and J calls and clone size are those listed in that table; D and trimming were worked out from the DNA. The repertoire holds some 50,000 clones, with 87% as singletons. This CDR3 spans 15 amino acids. CDR1 and CDR2 from the germline V gene are MDHEN and SYDVKM. J was trimmed by 5 bases and V by 1 base; bases with no gene match: 7. While infection was still active, Seattle patients were enrolled and then followed longitudinally.

The TCR was taken from a woman aged 80 or over with COVID-19, enrolled during active disease. The sequencing sample was made of peripheral blood. This chain joins TRBV28 and TRBJ1-1; 7 positions agree with TRBD1. The CDR3 DNA reads TGTGCCAGCAGTTTATCCCCGACAGGGAGAACTGAAGCTTTCTTT. This translates into CASSLSPTGRTEAFF.